This T cell receptor beta chain originates from a study of blood T cell repertoires in COVID-19 (dated by TCRdb to the early 2020s). Looking at the study overall: Samples from collaborators originated in the United States, Italy and Spain and spanned both the acute and convalescent phases of COVID-19. The material from the prospective study consisted of cDNA or gDNA derived from T cells, B-cell-depleted T cells, or PBMCs. Sample metadata almost always included a de-identified subject ID, COVID-19 status, age in years and sex. The repertoires were released in a freely available public database intended as a resource for research on the immune response to SARS-CoV-2. The dataset comprised deeply sampled blood TCRbeta repertoires from subjects exposed to, actively infected with, or recovered from COVID-19. The samples were drawn from the first 160 participants of the ongoing ImmuneRACE study and from 950 to 1,500 subjects provided by 6 global collaborators. Where HLA class I and class II types were available, the types were taken from metadata supplied by the sample provider, not from assay-based typing.

Collaborating institutions collected whole blood in K2EDTA tubes following their own protocols. For TCRbeta analysis, collaborator samples were shipped as frozen whole blood, as isolated PBMCs, or as DNA extracted from either sample type. Results the study describes overall, beyond this receptor: How much clinical and demographic metadata was included differed by source and by participant, and the metadata was provided uncurated.

TCRbeta CDR3 regions were amplified from genomic DNA by means of the immunoSEQ Assay, a bias-controlled multiplex PCR. The study's own analysis went as follows. Within the assay, amplification of reference gene primers was used to estimate how many nucleated cells each sample contained. Sequence reads were collapsed and filtered to measure the absolute abundance of every unique TCRbeta CDR3 rearrangement. Productive Simpson clonality was computed per sample as the square root of Simpson's diversity index over productive rearrangements. TCRdb provides this immuneACCESS table in a form limited to in-frame rearrangements. Some clones are lacking; in checked studies, under half of them reflect an unresolved V gene, and why the rest are absent is not known. V, J and clone size reflect that table, while D and trimming were determined from the DNA. The sample has tens of thousands of clones on record, roughly nine tenths of them singletons. The leading ten clones occupy 7.5% to 9.5% of the sample.

Note on this clone: Its antigen has not been determined. Base qualities are missing; no much larger clone stands one base away.

The TCR sequence derives from a woman in her 70s with active COVID-19. Material for sequencing was peripheral blood.

CDR3 protein: CASSLDSSSYNEQFF. The DNA sequence reads TGCGCCAGCAGCTTGGACTCGAGCTCCTACAATGAGCAGTTCTTC. The rearrangement combines TRBV5-1 with TRBJ2-1; the D gene remains uncertain. A distance of 7 bases separates the germline ends of V and J, which lose 0 bases and 0 bases respectively. The germline V gene encodes CDR1 SGHRS and CDR2 YFSETQ. CDR3 length: 15 amino acids, cysteine to phenylalanine. Here the CDR3 DNA is all that survives: 45 bases in frame from base 1.